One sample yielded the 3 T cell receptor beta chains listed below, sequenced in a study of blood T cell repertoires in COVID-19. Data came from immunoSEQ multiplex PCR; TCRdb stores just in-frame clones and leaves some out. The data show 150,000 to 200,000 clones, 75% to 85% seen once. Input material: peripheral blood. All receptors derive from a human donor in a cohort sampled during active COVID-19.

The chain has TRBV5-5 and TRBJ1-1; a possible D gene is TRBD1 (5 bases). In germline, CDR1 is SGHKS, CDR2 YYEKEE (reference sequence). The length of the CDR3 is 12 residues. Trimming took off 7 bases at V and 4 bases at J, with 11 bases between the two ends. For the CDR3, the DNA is TGTGCCAGCCGGGGGTGGTCCACTGAAGCTTTCTTT. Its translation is CASRGWSTEAFF.

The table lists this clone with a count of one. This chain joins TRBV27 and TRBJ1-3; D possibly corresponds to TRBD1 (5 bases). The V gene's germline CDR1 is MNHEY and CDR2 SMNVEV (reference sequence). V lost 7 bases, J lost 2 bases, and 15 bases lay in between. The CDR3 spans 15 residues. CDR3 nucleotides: TGTGCCAGCACTGCCCCAGGGTTCCCTGGAAACACCATATATTTT. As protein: CASTAPGFPGNTIYF.

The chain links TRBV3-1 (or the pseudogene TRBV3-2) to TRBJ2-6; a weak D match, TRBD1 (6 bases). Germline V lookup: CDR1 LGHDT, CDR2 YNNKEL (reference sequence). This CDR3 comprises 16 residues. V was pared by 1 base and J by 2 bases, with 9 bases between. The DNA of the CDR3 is TGTGCCAGCAGCCAAGTACAGGGAGCTGGGGCCAACGTCCTGACTTTC. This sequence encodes CASSQVQGAGANVLTF.